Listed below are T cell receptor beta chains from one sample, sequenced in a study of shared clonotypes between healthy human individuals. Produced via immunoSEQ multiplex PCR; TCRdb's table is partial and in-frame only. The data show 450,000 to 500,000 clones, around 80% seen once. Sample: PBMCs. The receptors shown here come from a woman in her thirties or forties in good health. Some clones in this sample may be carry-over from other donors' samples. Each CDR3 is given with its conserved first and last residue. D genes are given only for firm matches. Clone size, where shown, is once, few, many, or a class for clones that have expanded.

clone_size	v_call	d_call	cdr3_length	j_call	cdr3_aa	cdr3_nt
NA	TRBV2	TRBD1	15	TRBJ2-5	CASSEWDRAQETQYF	TGTGCCAGCAGTGAATGGGACAGGGCCCAAGAGACCCAGTACTTC
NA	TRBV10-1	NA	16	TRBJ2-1	CASSESRGQINNEQFF	TGCGCCAGCAGTGAGTCGCGGGGACAGATCAACAATGAGCAGTTCTTC
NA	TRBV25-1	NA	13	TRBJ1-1	CASSSNRRTEAFF	TGTGCCAGCAGTTCTAACAGGAGGACTGAAGCTTTCTTT
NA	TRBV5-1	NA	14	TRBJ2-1	CASSSGSSYNEQFF	TGCGCCAGCAGCTCCGGCAGCTCCTACAATGAGCAGTTCTTC
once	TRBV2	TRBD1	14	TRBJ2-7	CASIRDRGPYEQYF	TGTGCCAGCATTCGGGACAGGGGCCCCTACGAGCAGTACTTC
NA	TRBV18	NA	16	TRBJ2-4	CASSPGGSGAYNIQYF	TGTGCCAGTTCACCCGGGGGTTCGGGGGCTTACAACATTCAGTACTTC
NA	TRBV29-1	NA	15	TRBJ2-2	CSVEAGAGGTGELFF	TGCAGCGTTGAAGCGGGGGCAGGGGGAACCGGGGAGCTGTTTTTT
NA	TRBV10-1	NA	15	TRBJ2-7	CASSESWGDSYEQYF	TGCGCCAGCAGTGAGTCATGGGGCGACTCCTACGAGCAGTACTTC
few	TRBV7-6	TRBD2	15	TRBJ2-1	CASSKIAGANNEQFF	TGTGCCAGCAGCAAAATAGCGGGAGCGAACAATGAGCAGTTCTTC
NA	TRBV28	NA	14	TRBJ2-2	CASSFIPSIGELFF	TGTGCCAGCAGTTTCATTCCCTCAATCGGGGAGCTGTTTTTT
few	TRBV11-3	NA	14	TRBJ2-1	CASSPQGGEAEQFF	TGTGCCAGCAGCCCCCAGGGGGGGGAGGCTGAGCAGTTCTTC
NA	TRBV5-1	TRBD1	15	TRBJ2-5	CASSLVGQGLETQYF	TGCGCCAGCAGCTTGGTGGGACAGGGGTTGGAGACCCAGTACTTC
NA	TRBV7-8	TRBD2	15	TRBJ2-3	CASSPTSGRSDTQYF	TGTGCCAGCAGTCCGACTAGCGGGAGGTCAGATACGCAGTATTTT
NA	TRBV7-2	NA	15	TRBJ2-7	CASSPRRLPSYEQYF	TGTGCCAGCAGCCCGCGAAGGCTTCCTTCCTACGAGCAGTACTTC
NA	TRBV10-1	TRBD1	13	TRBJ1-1	CASSEQGVAEAFF	TGCGCCAGCAGCGAGCAGGGGGTGGCTGAAGCTTTCTTT
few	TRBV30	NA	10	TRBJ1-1	CAWGRVEAFF	TGTGCCTGGGGGAGGGTTGAAGCTTTCTTT
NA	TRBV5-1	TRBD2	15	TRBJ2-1	CASSLDAGGHNEQFF	TGCGCCAGCAGCTTGGATGCGGGAGGACACAATGAGCAGTTCTTC
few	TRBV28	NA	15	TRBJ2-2	CASSSASRDTGELFF	TGTGCCAGCAGTTCAGCTAGCCGGGACACCGGGGAGCTGTTTTTT
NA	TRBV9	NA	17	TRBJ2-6	CASSAVGEFGGANVLTF	TGTGCCAGCAGCGCTGTGGGGGAATTCGGCGGGGCCAACGTCCTGACTTTC
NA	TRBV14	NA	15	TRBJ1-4	CASSLRHGPNEKLFF	TGTGCCAGCAGCCTACGACACGGACCTAATGAAAAACTGTTTTTT
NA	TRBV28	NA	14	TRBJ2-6	CASRGISGANVLTF	TGTGCCAGCAGAGGAATCTCTGGGGCCAACGTCCTGACTTTC
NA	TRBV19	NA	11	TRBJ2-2	CASRTTGELFF	TGTGCCAGTAGAACCACCGGGGAGCTGTTTTTT
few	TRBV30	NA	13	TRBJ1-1	CMFGDGFNTEAFF	TGTATGTTCGGAGACGGGTTTAACACTGAAGCTTTCTTT
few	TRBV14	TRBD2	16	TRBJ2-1	CASSYGTSGHYNEQFF	TGTGCCAGCAGCTACGGGACTAGCGGGCACTACAATGAGCAGTTCTTC
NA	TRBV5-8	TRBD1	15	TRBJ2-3	CASSLRGQGTDTQYF	TGTGCCAGCAGCTTGCGGGGACAGGGCACAGATACGCAGTATTTT
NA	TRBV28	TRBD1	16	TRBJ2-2	CASSSATGLNTGELFF	TGTGCCAGCAGTTCCGCGACAGGGCTGAACACCGGGGAGCTGTTTTTT
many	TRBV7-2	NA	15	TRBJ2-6	CASSLVISGANVLTF	TGTGCCAGCAGCTTAGTTATCTCTGGGGCCAACGTCCTGACTTTC
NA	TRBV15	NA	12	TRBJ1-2	CATSQENYGYTF	TGTGCCACCTCACAGGAGAACTATGGCTACACCTTC
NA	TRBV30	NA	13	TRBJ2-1	CAWSTGVWNEQFF	TGTGCCTGGAGTACGGGCGTGTGGAATGAGCAGTTCTTC
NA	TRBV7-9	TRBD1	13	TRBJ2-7	CASRRTGGYEQYF	TGTGCCAGCAGGCGGACAGGGGGCTACGAGCAGTACTTC
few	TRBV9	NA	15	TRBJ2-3	CASSVGQDPTDTQYF	TGTGCCAGCAGCGTTGGCCAGGACCCCACAGATACGCAGTATTTT
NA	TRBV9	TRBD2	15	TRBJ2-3	CASTETSASTDTQYF	TGTGCCAGCACGGAGACTAGCGCCAGCACAGATACGCAGTATTTT
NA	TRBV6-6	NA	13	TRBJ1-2	CASSYRSGVGYTF	TGTGCCAGCAGTTACCGGAGCGGGGTTGGCTACACCTTC
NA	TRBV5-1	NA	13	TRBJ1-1	CASKEGSNTEAFF	TGCGCCAGCAAGGAGGGCTCGAACACTGAAGCTTTCTTT
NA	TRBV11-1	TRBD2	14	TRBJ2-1	CASSPSTSSDEQFF	TGTGCCAGCAGCCCATCGACTAGCTCGGATGAGCAGTTCTTC
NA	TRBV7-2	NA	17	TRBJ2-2	CASTRRGLEGAGGGLFF	TGTGCCAGCACCCGACGTGGACTAGAGGGGGCCGGCGGTGGGCTGTTTTTT
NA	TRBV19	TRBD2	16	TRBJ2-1	CASSMVRGSSYNEQFF	TGTGCCAGTAGTATGGTCCGCGGGAGCTCCTACAATGAGCAGTTCTTC
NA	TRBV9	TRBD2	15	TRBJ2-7	CASSQTSGGNYEQYF	TGTGCCAGCAGCCAAACTAGCGGAGGGAATTACGAGCAGTACTTC
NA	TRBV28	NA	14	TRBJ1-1	CASSLGREVTEAFF	TGTGCCAGCAGTTTGGGCAGGGAGGTCACTGAAGCTTTCTTT
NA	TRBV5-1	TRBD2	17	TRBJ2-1	CASSYGTSGSAYNEQFF	TGCGCCAGCAGCTACGGGACTAGCGGGAGTGCATACAATGAGCAGTTCTTC
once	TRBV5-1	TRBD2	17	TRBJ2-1	CASSVIRGLDTYNEQFF	TGCGCCAGCAGCGTCATCCGGGGACTAGATACATACAATGAGCAGTTCTTC
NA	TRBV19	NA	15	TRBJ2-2	CASIGGRENTGELFF	TGTGCCAGTATTGGGGGCAGGGAGAACACCGGGGAGCTGTTTTTT
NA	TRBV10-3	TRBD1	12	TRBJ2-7	CAISGGGGEQYF	TGTGCCATCTCAGGGGGCGGCGGAGAGCAGTACTTC
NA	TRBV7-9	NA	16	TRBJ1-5	CASSPLGDLQNQPQHF	TGTGCCAGCAGTCCCCTCGGGGATTTGCAAAATCAGCCCCAGCATTTT
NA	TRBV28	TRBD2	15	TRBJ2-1	CASRYIAGGNNEQFF	TGTGCCAGCAGATATATAGCGGGGGGGAACAATGAGCAGTTCTTC
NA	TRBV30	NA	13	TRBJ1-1	CAWKGRLNTEAFF	TGTGCCTGGAAGGGACGGTTGAACACTGAAGCTTTCTTT
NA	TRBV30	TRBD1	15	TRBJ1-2	CAWSDRDRGRRGYTF	TGTGCCTGGAGTGATCGGGACAGGGGGCGCCGTGGCTACACCTTC
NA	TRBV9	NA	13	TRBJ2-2	CASSGAFTGELFF	TGTGCCAGCAGTGGGGCCTTCACCGGGGAGCTGTTTTTT
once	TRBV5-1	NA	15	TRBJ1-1	CASSPLGHQNTEAFF	TGCGCCAGCAGCCCCCTGGGACACCAGAACACTGAAGCTTTCTTT
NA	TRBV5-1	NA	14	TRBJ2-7	CASSLRPMTYEQYF	TGCGCCAGCAGCTTACGCCCTATGACCTACGAGCAGTACTTC